This T cell receptor (beta chain) comes out of a study of CD8 T cells in ankylosing spondylitis (dated by TCRdb to the late 2010s). Regarding the complete study: T cell receptor beta repertoires were profiled in healthy donors and ankylosing spondylitis patients so that disease-linked TCR variants could be found. Peripheral blood was sampled, and synovial fluid was additionally collected from ankylosing spondylitis patients. The full study cohort comprised around 23 ankylosing spondylitis patients and around 100 healthy donors.

Overall study outcomes, separate from this receptor: According to the report, matched synovial fluid samples from ankylosing spondylitis patients were significantly enriched for the disease-linked clones. Blood from ankylosing spondylitis patients appeared to be characterized by a TCR beta motif made up of under ten highly homologous amino acid variants. A CD8+ phenotype was shown by the disease-linked clones, which were found at relatively low frequencies in peripheral blood. Some motif variants were previously reported in synovial fluid and blood of reactive arthritis patients, suggesting common disease-initiation mechanisms.

Sequencing instrument: Illumina HiSeq 2500. TCR beta libraries were prepared by quantitative 5'-RACE with molecular barcodes. As for the authors' bioinformatics: Disease-linked TCR variants were identified with a new computational method built on a probabilistic model of VDJ rearrangement. TCRdb reanalyzed the raw reads on its own, using fastp at Q25 for trimming and MiXCR for clone calling, and kept in-frame beta chains. Identical CDR3 proteins give one entry, which carries the most common genes and DNA. These V and J calls are TCRdb output, not the study's own analysis. In all, the sample holds 200,000 to 300,000 distinct CDR3 sequences, and about 10% of those were seen once. Clones ranked in the top ten supply about 2.5% of the sample. This clonotype was detected ten times or more. Its antigen target is currently unknown. Base qualities are not provided; no much larger clone lies one nucleotide away.

The sequence was collected from a male donor with ankylosing spondylitis or in good health (not recorded which). The sample taken for sequencing was blood, either unsorted or a sorted T cell fraction (not recorded which).

The DNA sequence reads TGCAGCGTTGCGGGGCTACGGTACAATGAGCAGTTCTTC. This codes for CSVAGLRYNEQFF. The V and J segments used are TRBV29-1 and TRBJ2-1; the D segment might be TRBD1 or TRBD2, since each matches 5 bases. The CDR3 spans 13 residues, from the cysteine through the phenylalanine. Just CDR3 DNA is preserved here, 39 bases in frame from base 1. The germline V gene provides CDR1 SQVTM and CDR2 ANQGSEA. V and J are truncated by 4 bases and 4 bases respectively, leaving an intervening sequence of 11 bases.